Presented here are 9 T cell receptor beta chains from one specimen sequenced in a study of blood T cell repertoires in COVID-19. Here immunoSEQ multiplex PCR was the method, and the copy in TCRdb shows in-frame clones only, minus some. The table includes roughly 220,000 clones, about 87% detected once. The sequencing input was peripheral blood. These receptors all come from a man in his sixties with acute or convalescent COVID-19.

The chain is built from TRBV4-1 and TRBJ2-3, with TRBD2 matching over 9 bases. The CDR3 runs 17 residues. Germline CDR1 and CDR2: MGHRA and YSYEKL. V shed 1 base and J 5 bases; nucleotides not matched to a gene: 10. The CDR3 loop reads CASSQVGGGGAGDTQYF. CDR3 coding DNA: TGCGCCAGCAGCCAAGTCGGGGGCGGGGGGGCTGGAGATACGCAGTATTTT.

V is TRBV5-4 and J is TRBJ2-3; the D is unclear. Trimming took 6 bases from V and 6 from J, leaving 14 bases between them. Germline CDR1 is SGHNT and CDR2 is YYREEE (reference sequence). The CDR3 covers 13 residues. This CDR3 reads CASTQSAMDTQYF. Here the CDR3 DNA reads TGTGCCAGCACCCAGAGCGCGATGGATACGCAGTATTTT.

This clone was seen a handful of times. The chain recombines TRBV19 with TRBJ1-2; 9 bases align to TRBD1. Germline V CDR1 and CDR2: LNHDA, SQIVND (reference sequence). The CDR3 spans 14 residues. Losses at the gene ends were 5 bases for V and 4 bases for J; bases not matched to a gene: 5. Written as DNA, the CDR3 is TGTGCCAGTAGTCCCCGGGGACAGGGCTATGGCTACACCTTC. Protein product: CASSPRGQGYGYTF.

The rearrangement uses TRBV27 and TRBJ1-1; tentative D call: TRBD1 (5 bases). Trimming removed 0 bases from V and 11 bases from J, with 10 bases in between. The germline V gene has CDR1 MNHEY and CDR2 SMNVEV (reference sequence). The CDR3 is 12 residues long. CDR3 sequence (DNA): TGTGCCAGCAGTTTATCTGGCAGGGTGGCTTTCTTT. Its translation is CASSLSGRVAFF.

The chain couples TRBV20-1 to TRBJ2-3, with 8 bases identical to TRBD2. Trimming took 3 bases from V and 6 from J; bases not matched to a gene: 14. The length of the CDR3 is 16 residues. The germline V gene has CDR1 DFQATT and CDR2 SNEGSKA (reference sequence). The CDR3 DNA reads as TGCAGTGCTAGTAGCGGGGCCCAGCTGGGGGAGGATACGCAGTATTTT. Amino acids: CSASSGAQLGEDTQYF.

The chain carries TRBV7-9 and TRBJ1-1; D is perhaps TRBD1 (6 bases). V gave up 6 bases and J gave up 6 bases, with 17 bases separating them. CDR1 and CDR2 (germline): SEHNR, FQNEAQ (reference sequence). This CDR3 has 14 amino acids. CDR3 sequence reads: CASSSNPRGPEAFF. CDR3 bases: TGTGCCAGCAGTTCAAACCCCAGGGGACCTGAAGCTTTCTTT.

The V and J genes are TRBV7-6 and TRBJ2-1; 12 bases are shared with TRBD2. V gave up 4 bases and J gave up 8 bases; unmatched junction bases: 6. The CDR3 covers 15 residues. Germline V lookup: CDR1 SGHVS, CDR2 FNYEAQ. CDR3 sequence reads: CASSSLAGGPYEQFF. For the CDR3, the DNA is TGTGCCAGCAGCTCGCTAGCGGGGGGGCCTTATGAGCAGTTCTTC.

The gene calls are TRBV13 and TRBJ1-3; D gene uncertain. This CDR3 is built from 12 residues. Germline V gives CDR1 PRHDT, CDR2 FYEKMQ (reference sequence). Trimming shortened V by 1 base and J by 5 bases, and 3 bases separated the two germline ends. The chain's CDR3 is CASSLERNTIYF. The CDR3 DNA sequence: TGTGCCAGCAGCTTAGAGCGAAACACCATATATTTT. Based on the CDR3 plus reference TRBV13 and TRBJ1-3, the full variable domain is AAGVIQSPRHLIKEKRETATLKCYPIPRHDTVYWYQQGPGQDPQFLISFYEKMQSDKGSIPDRFSAQQFSDYHSELNMSSLELGDSALYFCASSLERNTIYFGEGSWLTVV.

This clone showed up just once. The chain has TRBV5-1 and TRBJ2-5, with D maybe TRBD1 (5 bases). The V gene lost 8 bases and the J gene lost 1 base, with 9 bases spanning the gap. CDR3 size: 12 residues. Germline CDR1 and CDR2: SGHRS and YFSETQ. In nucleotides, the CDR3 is TGCGCCAGTCTAGACAGCCAAGAGACCCAGTACTTC. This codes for CASLDSQETQYF. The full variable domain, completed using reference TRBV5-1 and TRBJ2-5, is KAGVTQTPRYLIKTRGQQVTLSCSPISGHRSVSWYQQTPGQGLQFLFEYFSETQRNKGNFPGRFSGRQFSNSRSEMNVSTLELGDSALYLCASLDSQETQYFGPGTRLLVL.